The 19 T cell receptor beta chains presented below share a single source sample, sequenced in a study of OX40 agonist ivuxolimab in advanced cancers. Assay: immunoSEQ multiplex PCR; the TCRdb copy retains only in-frame clones and omits some. Here the sample spans roughly 22,000 clones, about nine tenths being singletons. This sample comprised CD4+ or CD8+ T cells sorted from blood, obtained in a trial of the OX40 agonist ivuxolimab. The receptors stem from an adult with an advanced solid tumor such as melanoma, head and neck, liver or kidney cancer.

This chain uses TRBV9 with TRBJ1-5; D is unresolved. The CDR3 sequence is 13 residues long. The V gene lost 3 bases and the J gene lost 4 bases, with 8 bases spanning the gap. Germline CDR1 and CDR2: SGDLS and YYNGEE. CDR3 sequence: CASSGSGNQPQHF. Written as DNA, the CDR3 is TGTGCCAGCAGCGGGTCGGGGAATCAGCCCCAGCATTTT.

The chain has TRBV13 and TRBJ2-7; D gene unclear. Trimming removed 1 base from V and 4 bases from J, with 14 bases in between. The V gene's germline CDR1 is PRHDT and CDR2 FYEKMQ (reference sequence). The CDR3 consists of 15 residues. The CDR3 DNA is TGTGCCAGCAGCTTAGAATCGCTAGGGTTTTACGAGCAGTACTTC. Translation gives CASSLESLGFYEQYF.

This chain connects TRBV28 to TRBJ1-5; D uncertain. V was trimmed by 6 bases and J by 5 bases, leaving 14 bases between them. This CDR3 has 14 residues. The V gene's germline CDR1 is MDHEN and CDR2 SYDVKM. The CDR3 is CASSPLAEDQPQHF. DNA for the CDR3: TGTGCCAGCAGCCCCTTAGCGGAGGATCAGCCCCAGCATTTT.

In this sample, this clone turned up a few times. This sequence joins TRBV2 and TRBJ2-3; the match to TRBD2 covers 13 bases. V lost 5 bases and J lost 3; bases outside the gene matches: 5. The CDR3 length is 16 residues. Germline-derived CDR1 and CDR2 are SNHLY and FYNNEI. The CDR3 DNA follows: TGTGCCAGCAGTTCCGGGACTAGCGGGACTACAGATACGCAGTATTTT. Translated: CASSSGTSGTTDTQYF. The full variable domain, its missing parts supplied by reference TRBV2 and TRBJ2-3, is EPEVTQTPSHQVTQMGQEVILRCVPISNHLYFYWYRQILGQKVEFLVSFYNNEISEKSEIFDDQFSVERPDGSNFTLKIRSTKLEDSAMYFCASSSGTSGTTDTQYFGPGTRLTVL.

The V and J genes are TRBV19 and TRBJ2-7, with D possibly matching TRBD1 (6 bases). This CDR3 is 12 amino acids long. V lost 5 bases and J lost 5, with 10 bases in between. Per germline, CDR1 LNHDA and CDR2 SQIVND (reference sequence). The CDR3 sequence is CASSAGADEQYF. The CDR3 DNA reads TGTGCCAGTAGTGCAGGGGCGGACGAGCAGTACTTC.

The rearrangement joins TRBV27 to TRBJ2-7; no clear D. V was cut by 2 bases and J by 3 bases, with 8 bases left in between. CDR3 length equals 13 residues. In germline, CDR1 is MNHEY, CDR2 SMNVEV (reference sequence). The CDR3 loop is CASSLATNYEQYF. In nucleotides, the CDR3 is TGTGCCAGCAGTTTAGCCACCAACTACGAGCAGTACTTC.

The chain uses TRBV15 and TRBJ1-3, with D maybe TRBD1 (5 bases). The germline CDR1 and CDR2 sequences are LNHNV and YYDKDF (reference sequence). V was pared by 0 bases and J by 0 bases, with 12 bases between. This CDR3 is 17 amino acids long. The CDR3 sequence: CATSRDRGLNSGNTIYF. The CDR3 DNA follows: TGTGCCACCAGCAGAGATAGGGGACTGAACTCTGGAAACACCATATATTTT.

This clone was recorded a few times. This sequence joins TRBV19 and TRBJ1-1, with a tentative D call TRBD1 (5 bases). Trimming pared 10 bases from V and 10 bases from J, leaving 19 bases between. In germline, CDR1 is LNHDA, CDR2 SQIVND (reference sequence). CDR3 size: 12 residues. The CDR3 nucleotides read TGTGCCAATGTTTCCCGGGACCCCTCAGCTTTCTTT. Its protein is CANVSRDPSAFF. Supplemented by reference TRBV19 and TRBJ1-1, the full variable domain reads DGGITQSPKYLFRKEGQNVTLSCEQNLNHDAMYWYRQDPGQGLRLIYYSQIVNDFQKGDIAEGYSVSREKKESFPLTVTSAQKNPTAFYLCANVSRDPSAFFGQGTRLTVV.

J is TRBJ2-3 and V is TRBV9; D remains ambiguous. The CDR3 loop spans 15 amino acids. Per the germline V gene, CDR1 is SGDLS and CDR2 is YYNGEE. Between the trimmed V and J ends, which lost 0 bases and 2 bases, there was a span of 10 bases. The CDR3 DNA reads TGTGCCAGCAGCGTAGGTCAGGCGCACACAGATACGCAGTATTTT. Amino acid sequence: CASSVGQAHTDTQYF.

The CDR3 coding sequence is TGTGCCAGCAGCTTAACAAGGACTAACTACAATGAGCAGTTCTTC. This translates into CASSLTRTNYNEQFF. The chain has TRBV7-9 and TRBJ2-1, with a weak D call TRBD2 (6 bases). V dropped 2 bases and J dropped 3 bases, with 11 bases sitting between them. CDR1 SEHNR and CDR2 FQNEAQ come from the germline V gene (reference sequence). The CDR3 is 15 residues long.

This clone came up once. This sequence joins TRBV28 and TRBJ2-5; D might be TRBD1 or TRBD2, each matching 6 bases. The length of the CDR3 is 15 residues. Germline CDR1 and CDR2: MDHEN and SYDVKM. V was trimmed by 2 bases and J by 1 base, leaving 11 bases between them. The CDR3 sequence: CASSLRGGLQETQYF. The CDR3 DNA is TGTGCCAGCAGTTTAAGAGGGGGACTCCAAGAGACCCAGTACTTC.

This chain's CDR3 is CASSLYSSRTGKKTQYF. CDR3 sequence (DNA): TGTGCCAGCAGTTTGTATTCTTCTCGGACAGGGAAAAAGACCCAGTACTTC. The chain links TRBV28 to TRBJ2-5, with 8 bases identical to TRBD1. V lost 3 bases and J lost 6; bases outside the gene matches: 15. CDR1 MDHEN and CDR2 SYDVKM come from the germline V gene. CDR3 length equals 17 residues.

The count of this clone is one. The V and J genes are TRBV9 and TRBJ2-5, with D perhaps TRBD2 (5 bases). The germline V gene has CDR1 SGDLS and CDR2 YYNGEE. This CDR3 spans 13 amino acids. The V gene lost 0 bases and the J gene lost 2 bases, with 5 bases spanning the gap. Here the CDR3 reads CASSVGLQETQYF. CDR3 coding DNA: TGTGCCAGCAGCGTAGGACTACAAGAGACCCAGTACTTC.

The chain combines TRBV19 with TRBJ2-7; TRBD2 might be the D (6 bases). Germline V gene lookup returns CDR1 LNHDA and CDR2 SQIVND (reference sequence). Trimming left V 3 bases short and J 4 bases short, with 7 bases between. The CDR3 spans 12 residues. The CDR3 loop reads CASSIGGYEQYF. The CDR3 DNA sequence: TGTGCCAGTAGTATTGGGGGGTACGAGCAGTACTTC.

Judged by abundance, this clone is medium-sized (0.01 to 0.1%). This chain connects TRBV5-1 to TRBJ1-1; D is unresolved. CDR3 length equals 12 residues. V lost 5 bases to trimming and J lost 5 bases, with 10 bases between them. The germline CDR1 and CDR2 sequences are SGHRS and YFSETQ. The DNA for the CDR3 is TGCGCCAGCAGATTTGGTGGGACTGAAGCTTTCTTT. Its translation: CASRFGGTEAFF. The variable domain in full, with the rest retrieved from reference TRBV5-1 and TRBJ1-1, is KAGVTQTPRYLIKTRGQQVTLSCSPISGHRSVSWYQQTPGQGLQFLFEYFSETQRNKGNFPGRFSGRQFSNSRSEMNVSTLELGDSALYLCASRFGGTEAFFGQGTRLTVV.

A single count supports this clone. The chain uses TRBV5-1 and TRBJ1-4; maybe TRBD1 (6 bases). CDR1 SGHRS and CDR2 YFSETQ come from the germline V gene. The CDR3 has 12 amino acids. Trimming took off 4 bases at V and 11 bases at J, with 12 bases between the two ends. The CDR3 spells CASSLGGVKLFF. CDR3 nucleotide sequence: TGCGCCAGCAGCCTGGGGGGCGTTAAACTGTTTTTT.

The genes are TRBV7-8 and TRBJ1-1; D is undetermined. Germline loops: CDR1 SGHVS, CDR2 FQNEAQ. V was cut by 5 bases and J by 0 bases, with 10 bases left in between. CDR3 length equals 14 residues. CDR3 in DNA: TGTGCCAGCAGCGCGGCGTTCGTGAACACTGAAGCTTTCTTT. Its protein product is CASSAAFVNTEAFF.

This rearrangement joins TRBV12-5 to TRBJ1-5; D gene uncertain. The CDR3 is made up of 15 amino acids. Germline V gene lookup returns CDR1 LGHNT and CDR2 FRNRAP. Trimming removed 1 base at V and 0 bases at J, with 7 bases between. The CDR3 DNA reads as TGTGCTAGTGGTTTGGAGCAAAGTAGCAATCAGCCCCAGCATTTT. Translated, it gives CASGLEQSSNQPQHF.

Concerning this clone: The sample carries other DNA sequences with the same CDR3. The rearrangement links TRBV9 to TRBJ2-7; TRBD1 is a possible D gene (7 bases). This CDR3 contains 14 residues. Trimming stripped 0 bases from V and 2 bases from J, with 9 bases between. Germline CDR1 reads SGDLS; CDR2 reads YYNGEE. CDR3 nucleotide sequence: TGTGCCAGCAGCGTAGGCGGGACAGCCTACGAGCAGTACTTC. Its protein is CASSVGGTAYEQYF.